This is a list of T cell receptor beta chains from one sample in a study of blood T cell repertoires in COVID-19. Assay used: immunoSEQ multiplex PCR; TCRdb lists only in-frame clones, some missing. This table has 14,000 or so clones, 73% appearing once. The sample comprised peripheral blood. All receptors come from a boy younger than 10 with active or convalescent COVID-19. The CDR3 runs from the conserved cysteine through the conserved F or W. Fields, in order: D gene, V gene, clone size, J gene, CDR3 protein, CDR3 DNA. A D gene is named only where the DNA matches it firmly. Clone sizes are given selectively: once, few, many, or a class where the clone is expanded.

>.|TRBV10-2|.|TRBJ2-1
CASSGRTTGEQFF
TGCGCCAGCAGTGGACGGACAACAGGTGAGCAGTTCTTC
>TRBD2|TRBV5-4|.|TRBJ2-3
CASSYRPGGSGDTQYF
TGTGCCAGCAGCTACCGGCCTGGCGGGAGCGGAGATACGCAGTATTTT
>.|TRBV11-2|.|TRBJ2-3
CASGTPPGGTQYF
TGTGCCAGCGGAACTCCCCCCGGGGGTACGCAGTATTTT
>.|TRBV12-3/TRBV12-4|.|TRBJ2-3
CASSLYTDTQYF
TGTGCCAGCAGTTTATACACAGATACGCAGTATTTT
>.|TRBV19|.|TRBJ1-2
CASSIVQYGYTF
TGTGCCAGTAGTATTGTCCAATATGGCTACACCTTC
>.|TRBV7-6|few|TRBJ1-1
CASSYLQNRGNTEAFF
TGTGCCAGCAGCTATCTACAGAATAGGGGGAACACTGAAGCTTTCTTT
>TRBD1|TRBV6-5|.|TRBJ1-6
CASSYQDRGGSPLHF
TGTGCCAGCAGTTACCAGGACAGGGGTGGATCACCCCTCCACTTT
>TRBD2|TRBV19|.|TRBJ2-1
CASSIDGAWGRDNEQFF
TGTGCCAGTAGTATAGATGGAGCTTGGGGGAGGGACAATGAGCAGTTCTTC
>TRBD1|TRBV14|.|TRBJ1-1
CASSQYRGARAEAFF
TGTGCCAGCAGCCAATACAGGGGTGCGCGAGCTGAAGCTTTCTTT
>TRBD1|TRBV5-4|.|TRBJ1-2
CASSPYGQGHYGYTF
TGTGCCAGCAGCCCTTACGGACAGGGGCACTATGGCTACACCTTC
>.|TRBV4-1|.|TRBJ2-4
CASSQDSELPGAKNIQYF
TGCGCCAGCAGCCAAGATTCGGAACTCCCGGGGGCCAAAAACATTCAGTACTTC
>TRBD2|TRBV29-1|.|TRBJ2-2
CSVTTSGTDTGELFF
TGCAGCGTAACCACTAGCGGGACCGACACCGGGGAGCTGTTTTTT
>.|TRBV30|.|TRBJ2-7
CAWSGTGWAQYEQYF
TGTGCCTGGAGTGGAACCGGATGGGCTCAATACGAGCAGTACTTC
>.|TRBV28|.|TRBJ1-5
CASSSPSQPQHF
TGTGCCAGCAGTTCTCCTAGTCAGCCCCAGCATTTT
>.|TRBV11-2|.|TRBJ1-6
CASSLRNSPLHF
TGTGCCAGCAGCTTACGGAATTCACCCCTCCACTTT
>.|TRBV18|.|TRBJ1-1
CASSPRTGENTEAFF
TGTGCCAGCTCACCACGGACGGGAGAGAACACTGAAGCTTTCTTT
>.|TRBV30|.|TRBJ2-7
CAWSAGSSGQYF
TGTGCCTGGAGTGCCGGGAGCTCGGGGCAGTACTTC
>.|TRBV15|.|TRBJ2-7
CATSRGTRSNEQYF
TGTGCCACCAGCAGGGGGACACGGTCCAACGAGCAGTACTTC
>TRBD2|TRBV24-1|.|TRBJ2-5
CATSDPGDYKETQYF
TGTGCCACCAGTGATCCTGGGGACTATAAAGAGACCCAGTACTTC
>.|TRBV27|.|TRBJ1-2
CASSPSGGNGYTF
TGTGCCAGCTCTCCCAGCGGGGGCAATGGCTACACCTTC
>TRBD1|TRBV20-1|.|TRBJ2-1
CSASSTGGLSLSYNEQFF
TGCAGTGCTAGTTCGACAGGGGGCCTCAGCCTCTCCTACAATGAGCAGTTCTTC
>TRBD2|TRBV10-2|.|TRBJ2-3
CASSEGGLGPDTQYF
TGCGCCAGCAGTGAGGGTGGACTAGGCCCAGATACGCAGTATTTT
>TRBD1|TRBV28|.|TRBJ1-6
CASTQNRGRSPLHF
TGTGCCAGCACCCAAAACAGGGGGCGTTCACCCCTCCACTTT
>TRBD1|TRBV6-6|.|TRBJ2-7
CASSYGTGGYEQYF
TGTGCCAGCAGTTACGGGACAGGGGGCTACGAGCAGTACTTC
>.|TRBV10-3|.|TRBJ1-6
CAISESKSGGGSPLHF
TGTGCCATCAGTGAGTCGAAGAGTGGCGGGGGGTCACCCCTCCACTTT
>TRBD2|TRBV5-6|few|TRBJ2-2
CASSSLDWEGNTGELFF
TGTGCCAGCAGCTCACTTGATTGGGAGGGGAACACCGGGGAGCTGTTTTTT
>TRBD2|TRBV5-4|few|TRBJ2-5
CASSFSGGAQETQYF
TGTGCCAGCAGCTTTAGCGGGGGGGCGCAAGAGACCCAGTACTTC
>.|TRBV5-4|.|TRBJ2-1
CASSLDSGSYNEQFF
TGTGCCAGCAGCTTGGACAGTGGCTCCTACAATGAGCAGTTCTTC
>.|TRBV12-3/TRBV12-4|once|TRBJ1-1
CASSYRLRTEAFF
TGTGCCAGCAGTTACAGGTTACGAACTGAAGCTTTCTTT
>TRBD1|TRBV4-3|.|TRBJ2-2
CASSQVSGTGKGGELFF
TGCGCCAGCAGCCAAGTCTCGGGGACAGGGAAGGGTGGGGAGCTGTTTTTT
>.|TRBV5-1|.|TRBJ1-1
CASSLGSYANTEAFF
TGCGCCAGCAGCTTGGGTAGTTATGCGAACACTGAAGCTTTCTTT
>.|TRBV28|.|TRBJ1-6
CASSVTGVSPLHF
TGTGCCAGCAGTGTGACAGGAGTCTCACCCCTCCACTTT
>.|TRBV27|.|TRBJ1-2
CASSPGGGYGYTF
TGTGCCAGCAGTCCGGGGGGGGGCTATGGCTACACCTTC
>TRBD1|TRBV3-1/TRBV3-2|.|TRBJ1-3
CASGDRASGNTIYF
TGTGCCAGCGGAGACAGGGCTTCTGGAAACACCATATATTTT
>TRBD1|TRBV29-1|.|TRBJ1-2
CSVDPPRGLANYGYTF
TGCAGCGTTGACCCGCCAAGGGGGCTAGCTAACTATGGCTACACCTTC
>.|TRBV5-1|.|TRBJ2-3
CASSLGRRSTDTQYF
TGCGCCAGCAGCTTGGGGCGGAGGTCCACAGATACGCAGTATTTT
>TRBD2|TRBV27|.|TRBJ2-7
CASSPIGLAETYEQYF
TGTGCCAGCAGCCCGATTGGACTAGCGGAGACCTACGAGCAGTACTTC
>TRBD1|TRBV6-2/TRBV6-3|few|TRBJ2-7
CASSYYGTGSYEQYF
TGTGCCAGCAGTTACTACGGGACAGGGTCCTACGAGCAGTACTTC
>.|TRBV27|.|TRBJ2-3
CASWLIGDSTDTQYF
TGTGCCAGCTGGCTCATCGGGGATAGCACAGATACGCAGTATTTT
>.|TRBV6-2/TRBV6-3|.|TRBJ1-1
CASSLTGNTEAFF
TGTGCCAGCAGTTTAACAGGGAACACTGAAGCTTTCTTT
>TRBD1|TRBV6-5|.|TRBJ1-1
CASIPPTGGAMIF
TGTGCCAGCATCCCACCTACAGGGGGGGCAATGATCTTT
>TRBD2|TRBV5-1|.|TRBJ2-5
CASSLGPGGETQYF
TGCGCCAGCAGCCTCGGCCCGGGGGGGGAGACCCAGTACTTC
>.|TRBV28|.|TRBJ1-5
CASSLSGENQPQHF
TGTGCCAGCAGTTTATCGGGGGAGAATCAGCCCCAGCATTTT
>TRBD1|TRBV27|.|TRBJ1-1
CASSLRTGVGTEAFF
TGTGCCAGCAGTTTAAGGACAGGGGTCGGGACTGAAGCTTTCTTT
>.|TRBV28|.|TRBJ2-7
CASSLGGQLYEQYF
TGTGCCAGCAGTTTGGGGGGACAGCTCTACGAGCAGTACTTC
>TRBD1|TRBV2|.|TRBJ2-2
CASSGQGVTGELFF
TGTGCCAGCAGTGGACAGGGGGTCACCGGGGAGCTGTTTTTT
>TRBD2|TRBV11-2|.|TRBJ2-1
CASSYNTGGAYNEQFF
TGTGCCAGCAGCTACAACACGGGAGGCGCCTACAATGAGCAGTTCTTC
>TRBD2|TRBV11-2|.|TRBJ2-5
CASSGLSGGWAQYF
TGTGCCAGCAGCGGACTCAGCGGGGGGTGGGCCCAGTACTTC